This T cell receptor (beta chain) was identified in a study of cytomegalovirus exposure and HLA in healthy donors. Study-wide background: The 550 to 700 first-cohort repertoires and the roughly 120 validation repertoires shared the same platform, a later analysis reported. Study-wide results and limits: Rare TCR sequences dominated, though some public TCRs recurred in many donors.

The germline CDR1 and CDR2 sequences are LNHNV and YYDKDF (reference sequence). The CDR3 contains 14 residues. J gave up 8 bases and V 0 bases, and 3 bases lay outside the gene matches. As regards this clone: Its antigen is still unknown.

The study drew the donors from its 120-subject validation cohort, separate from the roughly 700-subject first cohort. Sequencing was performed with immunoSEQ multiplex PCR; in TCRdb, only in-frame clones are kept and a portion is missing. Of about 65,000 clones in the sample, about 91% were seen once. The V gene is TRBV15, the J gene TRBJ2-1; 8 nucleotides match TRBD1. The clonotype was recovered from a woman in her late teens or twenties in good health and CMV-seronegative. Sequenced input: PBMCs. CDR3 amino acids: CATSRDPTGDEQFF. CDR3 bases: TGTGCCACCAGCAGAGATCCGACAGGGGATGAGCAGTTCTTC.